A selection of T cell receptor beta chains follows, all from one sample in a study of blood T cell repertoires in COVID-19. Assay used: immunoSEQ multiplex PCR; TCRdb lists only in-frame clones, some missing. The sample holds under 250,000 clones, roughly 80% seen once. The sequencing sample was made of peripheral blood. These receptor sequences come from a woman of 80 years or more with acute or convalescent COVID-19. CDR3s include the opening cysteine and the closing phenylalanine or tryptophan. The order of the fields is CDR3 DNA, CDR3 protein, clone size, V gene, D gene, J gene. D genes are given only for firm matches. Clone size is not always given. Where it is, it says once, few, many or a class for expanded clones.

CDR3nt: TGCGCCAGCGGTCTCGGAGGTCCAAACCAAGGTGCGAACACTGAAGCTTTCTTT
CDR3aa: CASGLGGPNQGANTEAFF
abundance: .
v_gene: TRBV5-1
d_gene: .
j_gene: TRBJ1-1

CDR3nt: TGTGCCAGCAGTTACTCTCCCACAACTAATGAAAAACTGTTTTTT
CDR3aa: CASSYSPTTNEKLFF
abundance: .
v_gene: TRBV6-5
d_gene: .
j_gene: TRBJ1-4

CDR3nt: TGTGCCAGCAGTTACTCGACTCGGACAGGCCTCTATGGCTACACCTTC
CDR3aa: CASSYSTRTGLYGYTF
abundance: .
v_gene: TRBV6-2/TRBV6-3
d_gene: TRBD1
j_gene: TRBJ1-2

CDR3nt: TGTGCCAGCAGCCCCAGGCTGGGGGGTCCTAATGAAAAACTGTTTTTT
CDR3aa: CASSPRLGGPNEKLFF
abundance: .
v_gene: TRBV11-2
d_gene: .
j_gene: TRBJ1-4

CDR3nt: TGTGCCAGCAGCCACCCACGCCCTCTGACAGGGGACTACGAGCAGTACTTC
CDR3aa: CASSHPRPLTGDYEQYF
abundance: .
v_gene: TRBV3-1/TRBV3-2
d_gene: TRBD1
j_gene: TRBJ2-7

CDR3nt: TGTGCCAGCAGTAAACGGGGACTAGCGGGATCTGAGCAGTTCTTC
CDR3aa: CASSKRGLAGSEQFF
abundance: .
v_gene: TRBV28
d_gene: TRBD2
j_gene: TRBJ2-1

CDR3nt: TGTGCCAGCAGCCCCCGGAGTAGGGGCTCCTACGAGCAGTACTTC
CDR3aa: CASSPRSRGSYEQYF
abundance: .
v_gene: TRBV5-4
d_gene: .
j_gene: TRBJ2-7

CDR3nt: TGTGCCAGCAGTAAGGGACAGGGTTACGAGCAGTACTTC
CDR3aa: CASSKGQGYEQYF
abundance: .
v_gene: TRBV28
d_gene: TRBD1
j_gene: TRBJ2-7

CDR3nt: TGTGCCAGCAGCCTCACAGGGGACTCCTACGAGCAGTACTTC
CDR3aa: CASSLTGDSYEQYF
abundance: many
v_gene: TRBV13
d_gene: TRBD1
j_gene: TRBJ2-7

CDR3nt: TGTGCCAGCAGCTCTCACGGGACTAGCGGGAGGGCCGGGTCAGATACGCAGTATTTT
CDR3aa: CASSSHGTSGRAGSDTQYF
abundance: .
v_gene: TRBV5-6
d_gene: TRBD2
j_gene: TRBJ2-3

CDR3nt: TGTGCCAGCAGCTCAGGACACCCGTTTGGCAAAAACATTCAGTACTTC
CDR3aa: CASSSGHPFGKNIQYF
abundance: few
v_gene: TRBV5-4
d_gene: .
j_gene: TRBJ2-4

CDR3nt: TGCGCCAGCAGCTTGGCGGGACAGGGGACAGATACGCAGTATTTT
CDR3aa: CASSLAGQGTDTQYF
abundance: .
v_gene: TRBV5-1
d_gene: TRBD1
j_gene: TRBJ2-3

CDR3nt: TGTGCCAGCAGCCAAGGAACAGGGAAACACACAGATACGCAGTATTTT
CDR3aa: CASSQGTGKHTDTQYF
abundance: .
v_gene: TRBV4-2
d_gene: .
j_gene: TRBJ2-3

CDR3nt: TGTGCCAGCAGCTTGTTTGTGGGAGCGGGTTCGAATGAGCAGTTCTTC
CDR3aa: CASSLFVGAGSNEQFF
abundance: few
v_gene: TRBV5-4
d_gene: .
j_gene: TRBJ2-1

CDR3nt: TGTGCCACAACAGGCGGCCGTAACTATGGCTACACCTTC
CDR3aa: CATTGGRNYGYTF
abundance: .
v_gene: TRBV28
d_gene: .
j_gene: TRBJ1-2

CDR3nt: TGTGCCAGCAGCACTCTGACAGGGGGCGCGCGGACTGAAGCTTTCTTT
CDR3aa: CASSTLTGGARTEAFF
abundance: .
v_gene: TRBV5-4
d_gene: TRBD1
j_gene: TRBJ1-1

CDR3nt: TGTGCCACCTATAACGCTCAACTAGAGAGAGCCACCTACGAGCAGTACTTC
CDR3aa: CATYNAQLERATYEQYF
abundance: .
v_gene: TRBV25-1
d_gene: .
j_gene: TRBJ2-7

CDR3nt: TGTGCCAGCAGTGAGAGCTCCTACGAGCAGTACTTC
CDR3aa: CASSESSYEQYF
abundance: .
v_gene: TRBV6-1
d_gene: .
j_gene: TRBJ2-7

CDR3nt: TGTGCCAGCAGCTCTAGGCGGGGGGCAGGGGATACGCAGTATTTT
CDR3aa: CASSSRRGAGDTQYF
abundance: .
v_gene: TRBV5-6
d_gene: TRBD2
j_gene: TRBJ2-3

CDR3nt: TGTGCCAGCAGCCAAGAGGACAGGGACACCGGGGAGCTGTTTTTT
CDR3aa: CASSQEDRDTGELFF
abundance: .
v_gene: TRBV4-2
d_gene: TRBD1
j_gene: TRBJ2-2

CDR3nt: TGTGCCAGCAGCCGGACTAGCGGGAGTAAAGAGACCCAGTACTTC
CDR3aa: CASSRTSGSKETQYF
abundance: .
v_gene: TRBV9
d_gene: TRBD2
j_gene: TRBJ2-5

CDR3nt: TGTGCCAGCAGCTCCACACAGGGGAGCGAGCAGTTCTTC
CDR3aa: CASSSTQGSEQFF
abundance: few
v_gene: TRBV3-1/TRBV3-2
d_gene: TRBD1
j_gene: TRBJ2-1

CDR3nt: TGTGCCAGCAGCTTTGACAGGGATAGCAATCAGCCCCAGCATTTT
CDR3aa: CASSFDRDSNQPQHF
abundance: .
v_gene: TRBV7-2
d_gene: TRBD1
j_gene: TRBJ1-5

CDR3nt: TGTGCCAGCAGCGAGTGTCAGGGGGCTGATGTCTGTTTGAACACTGAAGCTTTCTTT
CDR3aa: CASSECQGADVCLNTEAFF
abundance: few
v_gene: TRBV14
d_gene: TRBD1
j_gene: TRBJ1-1

CDR3nt: TGTGCCAGCGGACAGTCTAATCAGCCCCAGCATTTT
CDR3aa: CASGQSNQPQHF
abundance: .
v_gene: TRBV6-5
d_gene: .
j_gene: TRBJ1-5

CDR3nt: TGTGCCAGCAGCTCCTCAAGCGGCCAAGCTTACAATGAGCAGTTCTTC
CDR3aa: CASSSSSGQAYNEQFF
abundance: .
v_gene: TRBV11-1
d_gene: .
j_gene: TRBJ2-1

CDR3nt: TGTGCCAGCAGATCCCAAGGCGGGGTATCCGGGAGAGATGAGCAGTTCTTC
CDR3aa: CASRSQGGVSGRDEQFF
abundance: few
v_gene: TRBV11-2
d_gene: .
j_gene: TRBJ2-1

CDR3nt: TGTGCCAGTAGTCCCCGGACAGGGAATAATGAAAAACTGTTTTTT
CDR3aa: CASSPRTGNNEKLFF
abundance: .
v_gene: TRBV19
d_gene: TRBD1
j_gene: TRBJ1-4

CDR3nt: TGCGCCAGCAGCTATCAACCCACCCGGGCCCCCTCTCGGAGCGGGTACTCCTACGAGCAGTACTTC
CDR3aa: CASSYQPTRAPSRSGYSYEQYF
abundance: .
v_gene: TRBV5-1
d_gene: .
j_gene: TRBJ2-7

CDR3nt: TGTGCCATCAGCCAACGGACAGGGACCACCTACAATGAGCAGTTCTTC
CDR3aa: CAISQRTGTTYNEQFF
abundance: .
v_gene: TRBV10-3
d_gene: TRBD1
j_gene: TRBJ2-1

CDR3nt: TGTGCCAGCAGCTTGGACAGTTCAAGCAATCAGCCCCAGCATTTT
CDR3aa: CASSLDSSSNQPQHF
abundance: .
v_gene: TRBV7-2
d_gene: .
j_gene: TRBJ1-5

CDR3nt: TGTGCCAGCAGTGGGCTTAGCGGGGGCACAGATACGCAGTATTTT
CDR3aa: CASSGLSGGTDTQYF
abundance: .
v_gene: TRBV2
d_gene: TRBD2
j_gene: TRBJ2-3

CDR3nt: TGTGCCAGCAGTGGACAGGGGAAAGAGACCCAGTACTTC
CDR3aa: CASSGQGKETQYF
abundance: .
v_gene: TRBV28
d_gene: TRBD1
j_gene: TRBJ2-5

CDR3nt: TGTGCCAGCAGCCCCGGACAGGGGGAATTCTATGGCTACACCTTC
CDR3aa: CASSPGQGEFYGYTF
abundance: .
v_gene: TRBV5-5
d_gene: TRBD1
j_gene: TRBJ1-2

CDR3nt: TGTGCCAGCAGCGAGTCGGGACTCCTCACCGGGGAGCTGTTTTTT
CDR3aa: CASSESGLLTGELFF
abundance: .
v_gene: TRBV6-5
d_gene: .
j_gene: TRBJ2-2

CDR3nt: TGCGCCAGCAGCCGTGGACAGGGCCTATGGGCTTTCTTT
CDR3aa: CASSRGQGLWAFF
abundance: .
v_gene: TRBV5-1
d_gene: TRBD1
j_gene: TRBJ1-1

CDR3nt: TGTGCCAGCAGTTACGGGACTAGCGTCGGAGAGACCCAGTACTTC
CDR3aa: CASSYGTSVGETQYF
abundance: once
v_gene: TRBV6-2/TRBV6-3
d_gene: TRBD2
j_gene: TRBJ2-5

CDR3nt: TGTGCCAGCATGGGGGGAACTAATGAAAAACTGTTTTTT
CDR3aa: CASMGGTNEKLFF
abundance: .
v_gene: TRBV2
d_gene: .
j_gene: TRBJ1-4

CDR3nt: TGTGCCAGCAGCCCGGGTGGGGGGAGCTCCTACAATGAGCAGTTCTTC
CDR3aa: CASSPGGGSSYNEQFF
abundance: .
v_gene: TRBV6-6
d_gene: .
j_gene: TRBJ2-1

CDR3nt: TGCGCCAGCAGTGAGGGACTAGGATCCTCCTACGAGCAGTACTTC
CDR3aa: CASSEGLGSSYEQYF
abundance: .
v_gene: TRBV10-1
d_gene: TRBD2
j_gene: TRBJ2-7

CDR3nt: TGTGCCAGCAGCTTCCAAAGCGGGAGCGCCTCCTACAATGAGCAGTTCTTC
CDR3aa: CASSFQSGSASYNEQFF
abundance: .
v_gene: TRBV5-8
d_gene: TRBD2
j_gene: TRBJ2-1

CDR3nt: TGTGCCAGCAGTGAAGTTGCCAGCGGGGGGATCGCCGGGGAGCTGTTTTTT
CDR3aa: CASSEVASGGIAGELFF
abundance: .
v_gene: TRBV2
d_gene: TRBD2
j_gene: TRBJ2-2